The 21 T cell receptor beta chains presented below share a single source sample, sequenced in a study of PD-1 blockade in classical Hodgkin lymphoma. No patient escaped relapse after autologous stem cell transplantation, and brentuximab vedotin exposure varied. Libraries were prepared by immunoSEQ multiplex PCR; TCRdb keeps only in-frame clonotypes and omits some of them. The top ten clones hold approximately 11% of a sample with some 95,000 clones, roughly nine tenths of them seen once. The sequenced sample was peripheral blood mononuclear cells (PBMCs), obtained before the second cycle of nivolumab. The receptor set was obtained from a human donor with classical Hodgkin lymphoma.

The chain couples TRBV29-1 to TRBJ2-1, with D maybe TRBD1 (6 bases). Germline loops: CDR1 SQVTM, CDR2 ANQGSEA. The CDR3 is 14 residues long. V lost 5 bases to trimming and J lost 0 bases, with 11 bases between them. In DNA, the CDR3 is TGCAGCGTTAGTTCCAGGGGCTCCTACAATGAGCAGTTCTTC. This translates into CSVSSRGSYNEQFF.

This chain uses TRBV18 with TRBJ2-3; 8 bases agree with TRBD2. This CDR3 is 15 amino acids long. CDR1 and CDR2 (germline): KGHSH, LQKENI. Trimming removed 3 bases from V and 0 bases from J; junction bases left unmatched: 2. CDR3 amino acids: CASSPPSGSTDTQYF. In nucleotides, the CDR3 is TGTGCCAGCTCACCTCCTAGCGGGAGCACAGATACGCAGTATTTT. Supplemented by reference TRBV18 and TRBJ2-3, the full variable domain reads NAGVMQNPRHLVRRRGQEARLRCSPMKGHSHVYWYRQLPEEGLKFMVYLQKENIIDESGMPKERFSAEFPKEGPSILRIQQVVRGDSAAYFCASSPPSGSTDTQYFGPGTRLTVL.

V usage is TRBV20-1 and J usage is TRBJ2-5, with D maybe TRBD1 (5 bases). CDR1 is DFQATT, CDR2 SNEGSKA, per germline (reference sequence). The CDR3 covers 10 residues. V gave up 2 bases and J gave up 7 bases, with 5 bases separating them. This CDR3 is CSARTGTQYF. CDR3 coding DNA: TGCAGTGCTAGAACAGGGACCCAGTACTTC.

The rearrangement links TRBV7-9 to TRBJ2-3; TRBD2 matches 12 bases. In germline, CDR1 is SEHNR, CDR2 FQNEAQ (reference sequence). V gave up 7 bases and J gave up 5 bases; unmatched junction bases: 7. This CDR3 spans 15 amino acids. CDR3 sequence: CASTVTSGRLDTQYF. The CDR3 DNA is TGTGCCAGCACCGTAACTAGCGGGAGGTTAGATACGCAGTATTTT.

The chain uses TRBV6-4 and TRBJ2-7; TRBD2 matches 9 bases. This CDR3 contains 15 residues. Germline trimming cut 2 bases from V and 3 bases from J; bases unmatched to any gene: 5. CDR1 MRHNA and CDR2 SNTAGT come from the germline V gene. CDR3 region: CASSDRGTSFYEQYF. DNA for the CDR3: TGTGCCAGCAGTGACCGCGGGACTAGCTTCTACGAGCAGTACTTC.

The genes are TRBV28 and TRBJ1-3; D is unclear. CDR1 MDHEN and CDR2 SYDVKM come from the germline V gene. V was trimmed by 3 bases and J by 6 bases, leaving 3 bases between them. The CDR3 length is 11 residues. CDR3 DNA sequence: TGTGCCAGCAGTTTCAAAAACACCATATATTTT. Residues: CASSFKNTIYF.

The chain has TRBV7-2 and TRBJ2-5; no clear D gene. Trimming stripped 3 bases from V and 5 bases from J, with 10 bases between. Germline V lookup: CDR1 SGHTA, CDR2 FQGNSA. The CDR3 consists of 13 residues. CDR3 protein: CASSFGSVETQYF. In DNA form, the CDR3 reads TGTGCCAGCAGCTTCGGGTCGGTGGAGACCCAGTACTTC.

The V call is TRBV6-5, the J call TRBJ2-2; unclear D gene. The CDR3 spans 14 residues. CDR1 and CDR2 (germline): MNHEY, SVGAGI. V lost 0 bases, J lost 5 bases, and 7 bases lay in between. The CDR3: CASSYSGGTGELFF. CDR3 nucleotide sequence: TGTGCCAGCAGTTACTCGGGTGGGACCGGGGAGCTGTTTTTT.

V is TRBV19 and J is TRBJ2-1, with D perhaps matching TRBD2 (5 bases). The germline V gene encodes CDR1 LNHDA and CDR2 SQIVND (reference sequence). V gave up 3 bases and J gave up 7 bases, with 22 bases separating them. CDR3 size: 17 residues. The CDR3 protein is CASSIWFGVSLQNEQFF. CDR3 DNA: TGTGCCAGTAGTATTTGGTTCGGGGTGAGCCTCCAAAATGAGCAGTTCTTC.

The CDR3 bases are TGCAGCGTTGTTTCTAGCGGGAGACATGAGCAGTTCTTC. The encoded protein is CSVVSSGRHEQFF. The rearrangement links TRBV29-1 to TRBJ2-1; TRBD2 matches at 10 bases. CDR1 is SQVTM, CDR2 ANQGSEA, per germline. J was trimmed by 8 bases and V by 4 bases; bases with no gene match: 5. The CDR3 is made up of 13 amino acids.

This clone was seen just once. The chain is built from TRBV15 and TRBJ2-1; D uncertain. CDR3 length: 11 residues. CDR1 is LNHNV and CDR2 is YYDKDF in the germline V gene (reference sequence). V was shortened by 3 bases and J by 8 bases, with 5 bases between the two germline ends. DNA for the CDR3: TGTGCCACCAGCAGCCAGGATGAGCAGTTCTTC. It yields the protein CATSSQDEQFF.

The rearrangement joins TRBV15 to TRBJ1-1; D gene uncertain. The CDR3 has 13 residues. Germline V lookup: CDR1 LNHNV, CDR2 YYDKDF (reference sequence). V was pared by 0 bases and J by 4 bases, with 6 bases between. CDR3 DNA: TGTGCCACCAGCAGAGATCGGGGCACTGAAGCTTTCTTT. Amino acid sequence: CATSRDRGTEAFF.

The genes are TRBV11-3 and TRBJ2-3; the D gene is possibly TRBD2 (7 bases). Trimming left V 5 bases short and J 6 bases short, with 18 bases between. The CDR3 length is 15 residues. Looked up from germline, CDR1 is SGHNT and CDR2 is YENEEA. CDR3 loop: CASSPFGGGADTQYF. The CDR3, as DNA: TGTGCCAGCAGCCCCTTTGGAGGGGGGGCGGATACGCAGTATTTT.

This chain uses TRBV28 with TRBJ1-5; D may be TRBD1 (5 bases). V dropped 6 bases and J dropped 0 bases, with 15 bases sitting between them. Germline lookup yields CDR1 MDHEN and CDR2 SYDVKM. The length of the CDR3 is 16 residues. This chain's CDR3 is CASRQTGTTSNQPQHF. The CDR3 DNA is TGTGCCAGCAGACAGACCGGGACGACTAGCAATCAGCCCCAGCATTTT.

The chain uses TRBV10-3 and TRBJ2-4, with 8 bases matching TRBD2. The CDR3 has 13 amino acids. The V and J ends lost 8 bases and 7 bases, in that order; junction bases with no gene match: 7. CDR1 and CDR2 from the germline V gene are ENHRY and SYGVKD. CDR3 in amino acids: CAISSGRGNIQYF. CDR3 coding DNA: TGTGCCATCTCAAGCGGGAGAGGGAACATTCAGTACTTC.

V gene TRBV10-3 combines with J gene TRBJ2-2; TRBD2 matches at 9 bases. The CDR3 has 16 amino acids. V trimming: 4 bases; J trimming: 1 base; junction bases outside the gene matches: 4. CDR1 ENHRY and CDR2 SYGVKD come from the germline V gene. The CDR3 sequence: CAISGRTSENTGELFF. As DNA, the CDR3 is TGTGCCATCAGTGGAAGGACTAGCGAGAACACCGGGGAGCTGTTTTTT.

The V and J genes are TRBV21-1 and TRBJ2-1. TRBV21-1 is deemed a pseudogene. The CDR3 covers 15 residues. This CDR3 is CASSKEGIGNNEQFF. CDR3 bases: TGTGCCAGCAGCAAGGAAGGGATCGGAAACAATGAGCAGTTCTTC.

The gene calls are TRBV7-9 and TRBJ2-5; D gene unclear. The CDR3 loop spans 15 amino acids. Trimming pared 1 base from V and 1 base from J, leaving 10 bases between. In germline, CDR1 is SEHNR, CDR2 FQNEAQ (reference sequence). The CDR3 reads CASSLVGQFQETQYF. The CDR3 DNA sequence: TGTGCCAGCAGCTTAGTTGGGCAGTTCCAAGAGACCCAGTACTTC.

This clone occurred a few times. CDR3 sequence reads: CASSSTGGNQPQHF. As DNA, the CDR3 is TGCGCCAGCAGCTCGACAGGGGGCAATCAGCCCCAGCATTTT. The rearrangement joins TRBV5-1 to TRBJ1-5; 8 nucleotides align to TRBD1. The J segment lost 2 bases and the V segment lost 3 bases, leaving 1 base of the junction unmatched. Germline V gives CDR1 SGHRS, CDR2 YFSETQ. The CDR3 contains 14 residues. The variable domain in full, completed from reference TRBV5-1 and TRBJ1-5, reads KAGVTQTPRYLIKTRGQQVTLSCSPISGHRSVSWYQQTPGQGLQFLFEYFSETQRNKGNFPGRFSGRQFSNSRSEMNVSTLELGDSALYLCASSSTGGNQPQHFGDGTRLSIL.

V gene TRBV28 combines with J gene TRBJ2-6; TRBD2 is a possible D gene (6 bases). This CDR3 spans 17 amino acids. Germline V CDR1 and CDR2: MDHEN, SYDVKM. V was clipped by 6 bases and J by 3 bases, with 18 bases between them. The CDR3 spells CASSPGALTYGANVLTF. CDR3 nucleotide sequence: TGTGCCAGCAGCCCGGGAGCCTTGACTTATGGGGCCAACGTCCTGACTTTC. The full variable domain, with the rest looked up from reference TRBV28 and TRBJ2-6, is DVKVTQSSRYLVKRTGEKVFLECVQDMDHENMFWYRQDPGLGLRLIYFSYDVKMKEKGDIPEGYSVSREKKERFSLILESASTNQTSMYLCASSPGALTYGANVLTFGAGSRLTVL.

The chain employs TRBV6-5 and TRBJ2-1; D is unresolved. Looked up from germline, CDR1 is MNHEY and CDR2 is SVGAGI. V lost 6 bases to trimming and J lost 6 bases, with 15 bases between them. This CDR3 has 14 residues. Here the CDR3 reads CASRTNTNPNEQFF. CDR3 nucleotide sequence: TGTGCCAGCAGGACCAATACAAACCCCAATGAGCAGTTCTTC.